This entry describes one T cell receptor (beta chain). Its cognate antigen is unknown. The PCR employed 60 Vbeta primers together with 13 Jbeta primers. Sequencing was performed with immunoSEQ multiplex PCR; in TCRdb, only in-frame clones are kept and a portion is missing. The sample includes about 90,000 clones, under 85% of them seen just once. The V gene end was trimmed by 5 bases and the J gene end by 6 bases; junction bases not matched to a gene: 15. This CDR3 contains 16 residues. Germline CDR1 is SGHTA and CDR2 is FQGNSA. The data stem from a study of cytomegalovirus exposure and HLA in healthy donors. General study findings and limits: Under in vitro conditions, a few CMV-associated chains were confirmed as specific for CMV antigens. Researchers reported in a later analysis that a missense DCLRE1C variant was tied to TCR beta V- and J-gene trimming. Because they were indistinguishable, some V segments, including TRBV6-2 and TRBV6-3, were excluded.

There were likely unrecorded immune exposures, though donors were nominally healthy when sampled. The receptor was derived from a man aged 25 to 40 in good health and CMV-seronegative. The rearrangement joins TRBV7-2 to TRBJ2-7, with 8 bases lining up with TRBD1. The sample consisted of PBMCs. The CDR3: CASSTSTGAHGVEQYF. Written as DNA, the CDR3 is TGTGCCAGCAGCACCTCGACAGGGGCCCACGGGGTCGAGCAGTACTTC.